Below, 23 T cell receptor beta chains from the same sample are listed, as sequenced in a study of blood T cell repertoires in COVID-19. Clones were read by immunoSEQ multiplex PCR, and TCRdb kept only the in-frame ones, dropping some. The sample holds some 220,000 clones, about 80% seen once. Material for sequencing was peripheral blood. These receptors came from a woman in her sixties or seventies with acute or convalescent COVID-19.

The J gene is TRBJ1-2, the V gene TRBV3-1 (or the pseudogene TRBV3-2); D not certain. V was cut by 8 bases and J by 5 bases, with 24 bases left in between. Germline-derived CDR1 and CDR2 are LGHDT and YNNKEL (reference sequence). The CDR3 totals 16 residues. The DNA of the CDR3 is TGTGCCAGCGGATCCTCGGGATCTAAAATTTATTATGGCTACACCTTC. This sequence encodes CASGSSGSKIYYGYTF.

The chain links TRBV6-5 to TRBJ2-4; possibly TRBD1 for D (6 bases). Trimming cost V 6 bases and J 10 bases, with 10 bases left between them. In germline, CDR1 is MNHEY, CDR2 SVGAGI. The CDR3 covers 11 residues. CDR3 bases: TGTGCCAGCAGCTACCAGGGGATTCAGTACTTC. This codes for CASSYQGIQYF.

The rearrangement joins TRBV27 to TRBJ2-3, with a possible D match to TRBD2 (6 bases). The CDR3 totals 14 residues. Germline V lookup: CDR1 MNHEY, CDR2 SMNVEV (reference sequence). V lost 2 bases to trimming and J lost 4 bases, with 10 bases between them. The chain's CDR3 is CASSLRGSADTQYF. CDR3 DNA: TGTGCCAGCAGTTTACGGGGGAGCGCAGATACGCAGTATTTT.

The chain uses TRBV27 and TRBJ2-7; D uncertain. Trimming took off 0 bases at V and 3 bases at J, with 12 bases between the two ends. The germline V gene has CDR1 MNHEY and CDR2 SMNVEV (reference sequence). The CDR3 loop spans 15 amino acids. The CDR3 DNA sequence: TGTGCCAGCAGTTTATCGGAGAGTGGCCTCTACGAGCAGTACTTC. Amino acids: CASSLSESGLYEQYF.

This sequence joins TRBV10-1 and TRBJ2-1, with D possibly matching TRBD1 (5 bases). The CDR3 totals 18 residues. Germline V lookup: CDR1 WNHNN, CDR2 SYGVQD (reference sequence). The V and J ends lost 7 bases and 1 base respectively, with 23 bases between them. CDR3 residues: CASTNGHKDCRSYNEQFF. CDR3 nucleotide sequence: TGCGCCAGCACCAACGGACACAAAGACTGTCGTTCCTACAATGAGCAGTTCTTC.

The CDR3 is CASRPLNGGVDNEQFF. The DNA of the CDR3 is TGCGCCAGCCGACCCCTAAACGGGGGGGTGGACAATGAGCAGTTCTTC. The chain recombines TRBV5-1 with TRBJ2-1; 8 bases are a match to TRBD2. The germline V gene encodes CDR1 SGHRS and CDR2 YFSETQ. V trimming: 7 bases; J trimming: 5 bases; junction bases outside the gene matches: 14. The CDR3 is 16 amino acids.

The count of this clone is one. This chain joins TRBV7-2 and TRBJ1-6, with D possibly matching TRBD1 (5 bases). The V end lost 3 bases, the J end lost 9 bases, and 12 bases lay between the germline ends. From germline, CDR1 is SGHTA and CDR2 FQGNSA. The CDR3 spans 14 residues. The CDR3 region is CASSFDSKISPLHF. CDR3 nucleotide sequence: TGTGCCAGCAGCTTCGACAGCAAAATTTCACCCCTCCACTTT.

This clone was seen once. This chain links TRBV18 with TRBJ1-6; TRBD1 might be the D (6 bases). The CDR3 consists of 19 residues. Looked up from germline, CDR1 is KGHSH and CDR2 is LQKENI. V gave up 0 bases and J gave up 0 bases, with 15 bases separating them. This CDR3 reads CASSPPSTGKSSYNSPLHF. The CDR3 bases are TGTGCCAGCTCACCACCTTCTACAGGGAAAAGCTCCTATAATTCACCCCTCCACTTT.

This chain connects TRBV6-6 to TRBJ2-7, with D possibly being TRBD1 (5 bases). V lost 5 bases, J lost 4 bases, and 12 bases lay in between. There are 13 residues in the CDR3. Germline-derived CDR1 and CDR2 are MNHNY and SVGAGI (reference sequence). CDR3 in DNA: TGTGCCAGCAGTCATAATACAGGATACGAGCAGTACTTC. This gives the protein CASSHNTGYEQYF.

This clone has just a few counts. CDR3 protein: CASTQAAEGNQPQHF. DNA for the CDR3: TGTGCCAGTACACAAGCGGCAGAAGGCAATCAGCCCCAGCATTTT. The chain employs TRBV19 and TRBJ1-5; the D is unclear. The CDR3 runs to 15 residues. Germline assignment: CDR1 LNHDA and CDR2 SQIVND (reference sequence). V lost 7 bases, J lost 2 bases, and 15 bases lay in between.

The chain links TRBV4-2 to TRBJ2-5; D may be TRBD1 (5 bases). CDR1 is LGHNA and CDR2 is YNFKEQ in the germline V gene. The V end was cut by 1 base, the J end by 4 bases, with 16 bases between. There are 16 residues in the CDR3. The CDR3 loop is CASSQADRPTLETQYF. The CDR3 DNA reads as TGTGCCAGCAGCCAAGCCGACAGACCGACTTTAGAGACCCAGTACTTC.

The J gene is TRBJ2-5, the V gene TRBV2; TRBD2 aligns across 13 bases. Losses at the gene ends were 6 bases for V and 7 bases for J; bases not matched to a gene: 5. Germline V gene lookup returns CDR1 SNHLY and CDR2 FYNNEI. This CDR3 is 14 amino acids long. CDR3 sequence reads: CASRLAGGRGTQYF. CDR3 bases: TGTGCCAGCAGACTAGCGGGGGGGCGGGGGACCCAGTACTTC.

This clone has ten or more counts. The rearrangement uses TRBV4-3 and TRBJ1-5, with a tentative D call TRBD1 (6 bases). The CDR3 covers 18 residues. The V gene lost 4 bases and the J gene lost 0 bases, with 19 bases spanning the gap. Germline CDR1 and CDR2: LGHNA and YSLEER. The CDR3 sequence: CASSLTLRQDDSNQPQHF. CDR3 nucleotides: TGCGCCAGCAGCCTCACACTTAGACAGGATGATAGCAATCAGCCCCAGCATTTT.

The gene calls are TRBV7-9 and TRBJ1-4, with TRBD1 as a possible D gene (6 bases). The CDR3 is 15 amino acids. V gave up 5 bases and J gave up 3 bases, with 13 bases separating them. Germline CDR1 is SEHNR and CDR2 is FQNEAQ (reference sequence). DNA of the CDR3: TGTGCCAGCAGCCCCACAGGGCGGTCTAATGAAAAACTGTTTTTT. This translates into CASSPTGRSNEKLFF.

The V call is TRBV7-9, the J call TRBJ2-3; D is possibly TRBD1 (5 bases). With 1 base removed from V and 10 bases from J, the gap between germline ends came to 9 bases. CDR1 is SEHNR, CDR2 FQNEAQ, per germline (reference sequence). The CDR3 has 12 amino acids. Here the CDR3 reads CASSLGPTAQYF. The CDR3 nucleotides read TGTGCCAGCAGCTTAGGCCCGACAGCGCAGTATTTT.

The CDR3 sequence is CASSIRFEVLRTGGINSPLHF. CDR3 sequence (DNA): TGTGCCAGTAGTATAAGGTTCGAGGTTTTAAGGACAGGGGGCATCAATTCACCCCTCCACTTT. The V call is TRBV19, the J call TRBJ1-6; 11 bases are a match to TRBD1. V shed 2 bases, J shed 7 bases, and the junction held 19 bases outside the gene matches. The CDR3 loop spans 21 amino acids. Germline V CDR1 and CDR2: LNHDA, SQIVND (reference sequence).

The CDR3 loop is CASSSGGAGTDTQYF. The CDR3 DNA follows: TGTGCCAGCAGCAGCGGGGGGGCCGGCACAGATACGCAGTATTTT. The chain couples TRBV27 to TRBJ2-3; 10 bases agree with TRBD2. V was clipped by 6 bases and J by 1 base; unmatched bases: 4. The CDR3 has 15 amino acids. The germline CDR1 and CDR2 sequences are MNHEY and SMNVEV (reference sequence).

The chain recombines TRBV9 with TRBJ2-4, with TRBD1 identical over 7 bases. The J segment lost 1 base and the V segment lost 4 bases, leaving 5 bases of the junction unmatched. The CDR3 has 15 amino acids. Germline assignment: CDR1 SGDLS and CDR2 YYNGEE. CDR3 sequence (DNA): TGTGCCAGCAGCCCCGAGGGGGCGGCCAAAAACATTCAGTACTTC. This translates into CASSPEGAAKNIQYF.

The chain joins TRBV29-1 to TRBJ1-1, with unresolved D. Looked up from germline, CDR1 is SQVTM and CDR2 is ANQGSEA. The CDR3 runs to 11 residues. Trimming took 7 bases from V and 0 from J, leaving 6 bases between them. The CDR3 is CSAQVNTEAFF. CDR3 nucleotide sequence: TGCAGCGCCCAGGTGAACACTGAAGCTTTCTTT.

This chain links TRBV5-6 with TRBJ2-5, with 8 positions matching TRBD2. The ends lost 3 bases at V and 5 bases at J; junction bases unmatched: 6. Per the germline V gene, CDR1 is SGHDT and CDR2 is YYEEEE. The CDR3 sequence is 14 residues long. The CDR3, as DNA: TGTGCCAGCAGCTCCGGGGGGGCCGGGGAGACCCAGTACTTC. It encodes CASSSGGAGETQYF.

A single count supports this clone. This rearrangement joins TRBV6-5 to TRBJ1-2; D possibly corresponds to TRBD1 (6 bases). The ends were cut back, 0 bases at V and 8 bases at J, with 10 bases in the middle. Germline assignment: CDR1 MNHEY and CDR2 SVGAGI. This CDR3 comprises 13 residues. This chain's CDR3 is CASSYSSGDGYTF. CDR3 nucleotides: TGTGCCAGCAGTTACTCATCAGGGGACGGCTACACCTTC.

Of note for this clone: The same CDR3 arises from other DNA sequences in this sample as well. This chain connects TRBV14 to TRBJ2-2, with TRBD1 matching over 9 bases. The germline V gene encodes CDR1 SGHDN and CDR2 FVKESK. The CDR3 has 16 residues. V trimming: 6 bases; J trimming: 7 bases; junction bases outside the gene matches: 12. CDR3 in amino acids: CASSRWGQGSGGELFF. DNA for the CDR3: TGTGCCAGCAGTCGTTGGGGACAGGGTTCGGGCGGGGAGCTGTTTTTT.

This chain links TRBV3-1 (or the pseudogene TRBV3-2) with TRBJ1-4; tentative D call: TRBD1 (5 bases). The germline V gene has CDR1 LGHDT and CDR2 YNNKEL (reference sequence). The V end lost 4 bases, the J end lost 8 bases, and 20 bases lay between the germline ends. The CDR3 consists of 16 residues. CDR3 amino acids: CASSLRGGGGNEKLFF. CDR3 coding DNA: TGTGCCAGCAGCCTCCGCGGTGGGGGAGGAAACGAAAAACTGTTTTTT.